The present T cell receptor beta chain was sequenced within a study of OX40 agonist ivuxolimab in advanced cancers. Study-wide background: Clinicians treated patients with ivuxolimab, an agonistic anti-OX40 (CD134) antibody. In this trial design, patients received ivuxolimab intravenously at 0.01 to 10 mg/kg every 2 weeks. Patients undergoing dose escalation presented with hepatocellular carcinoma, melanoma, renal cell or head and neck cancer.

V lost 6 bases to trimming and J lost 1 base, with 18 bases between them. Per germline, CDR1 MNHEY and CDR2 SMNVEV (reference sequence). The CDR3 extends over 16 amino acids. Patients who had autoimmune disease history or got systemic immunosuppression were left out. Produced via immunoSEQ multiplex PCR; TCRdb's table is partial and in-frame only. The sample lists about 76,000 clones; 85% to 90% were seen once. This TCR derives from an adult with an advanced solid tumor such as melanoma, head and neck, liver or kidney cancer. Sample: CD4+ or CD8+ T cells sorted from blood, taken in a trial of the OX40 agonist ivuxolimab. The chain combines TRBV27 with TRBJ1-1, with D possibly being TRBD1 (6 bases). The CDR3: CASSPVRGIGNTEAFF. In nucleotides, the CDR3 is TGTGCCAGCAGCCCCGTCAGGGGAATCGGGAACACTGAAGCTTTCTTT.